The rows below give T cell receptor beta chains drawn from one sample of a study of blood T cell repertoires in COVID-19. Assay: immunoSEQ multiplex PCR; the TCRdb copy retains only in-frame clones and omits some. The data show about 280,000 clones, around 85% seen once. The sequenced sample was PBMCs or T cells enriched from blood (not recorded which). The receptors shown here come from a woman aged 50 to 60 who had recovered from COVID-19. Both conserved end residues are trimmed from each CDR3.

V: TRBV7-2
CDR3: ASGLRQRNTEAF

V: TRBV29-1
CDR3: SVAGIYNYGYT

V: TRBV7-9
CDR3: ASSLQGNQPQH

V: TRBV19
CDR3: ASTQGTGNYEQY

V: TRBV19
CDR3: ASSIAQGLTDTQY

V: TRBV30
CDR3: AWSVVSSYNSPLH

V: TRBV6-5
CDR3: ASSSGGDHTGELF

V: TRBV5-5
CDR3: ASSSRARTSGGYEQF

V: TRBV15
CDR3: ATSQEDRGYGYT

V: TRBV10-3
CDR3: AISPSGQTYEQY

V: TRBV7-6
CDR3: ASSSRRTVADTQY

V: TRBV28
CDR3: ASSFRGNTEAF

V: TRBV12-3/TRBV12-4
CDR3: ASVLNTEAF

V: TRBV6-5
CDR3: ASSQTGVGDTQY

V: TRBV27
CDR3: ASRIQETQY

V: TRBV9
CDR3: ASSARTGWGYT

V: TRBV6-5
CDR3: ASSPPRQMNTEAF

V: TRBV6-1
CDR3: ASSETANEKLF

V: TRBV6-6
CDR3: ASMPRALSPLH

V: TRBV7-3
CDR3: ASSQRQAGESPLH

V: TRBV19
CDR3: ASKGTGSSYEQY

V: TRBV19
CDR3: ASSLGTSGRNEQF

V: TRBV19
CDR3: ASSIGSSGRHEQY

V: TRBV20-1
CDR3: SASPPGLKAKNIQY

V: TRBV5-1
CDR3: ASSLAVGDYEQY

V: TRBV5-1
CDR3: ASSFRTGDTDTQY

V: TRBV29-1
CDR3: SVGRRLSYEQY

V: TRBV19
CDR3: ASSTQGNQPQH

V: TRBV12-5
CDR3: ASGLQNTQY

V: TRBV11-3
CDR3: ASSSAGGGAETQY

V: TRBV5-1
CDR3: ASSHRLSGADEQY

V: TRBV6-2/TRBV6-3
CDR3: ASSYSKGAGNQPQH

V: TRBV12-3/TRBV12-4
CDR3: ASSSGTGNEQY

V: TRBV29-1
CDR3: SVVGGETYEQY

V: TRBV29-1
CDR3: SPGGLAGRSYEQY

V: TRBV28
CDR3: ASSFQPGQGNQPQH

V: TRBV4-1
CDR3: ASSQYVAGSRGQPQH

V: TRBV6-1
CDR3: ASRIDSRYGYT